The 26 T cell receptor beta chains below come from one sample, sequenced in a study of cytomegalovirus exposure and HLA in healthy donors. PCR employed 60 Vbeta and 13 Jbeta primers. Data came from immunoSEQ multiplex PCR; TCRdb stores just in-frame clones and leaves some out. The table has fewer than 250,000 clones, almost 75% seen once; the top ten hold 2.5% to 4%. The sample taken for sequencing was PBMCs. These receptors were taken from a woman aged 25 to 39 in good health and CMV-seropositive.

The chain employs TRBV7-2 and TRBJ2-2; TRBD2 is a possible D gene (5 bases). Trimming stripped 0 bases from V and 4 bases from J, with 12 bases between. The CDR3 consists of 16 residues. Germline V gene data show CDR1 as SGHTA and CDR2 as FQGNSA. The CDR3 DNA is TGTGCCAGCAGCTTAGCGTGGGCGGGCGCCACCGGGGAGCTGTTTTTT. Its translation: CASSLAWAGATGELFF.

V usage is TRBV6-1 and J usage is TRBJ2-5; D uncertain. Germline V gives CDR1 MNHNS, CDR2 SASEGT. The CDR3 has 13 residues. Trimming cost V 4 bases and J 6 bases, with 12 bases left between them. The CDR3 coding sequence is TGTGCCAGCAGTGCCCCCGGAGCGAAGACCCAGTACTTC. Encoded protein: CASSAPGAKTQYF.

The chain couples TRBV6-5 to TRBJ2-5, with D possibly being TRBD1 (6 bases). Germline V gene data show CDR1 as MNHEY and CDR2 as SVGAGI. V lost 2 bases, J lost 11 bases, and 9 bases lay in between. This CDR3 spans 11 amino acids. In DNA, the CDR3 is TGTGCCAGCAGTTACCGACAGGAGCAGTACTTC. This translates into CASSYRQEQYF.

The chain recombines TRBV15 with TRBJ1-1, with D maybe TRBD1 (6 bases). The CDR3 sequence is 16 residues long. CDR1 and CDR2 (germline): LNHNV, YYDKDF (reference sequence). V dropped 1 base and J dropped 3 bases, with 15 bases sitting between them. This chain's CDR3 is CATSRVMGARDTEAFF. The CDR3 DNA reads TGTGCCACCAGCAGAGTAATGGGGGCAAGGGACACTGAAGCTTTCTTT.

The chain links TRBV29-1 to TRBJ1-2, with a weak D call TRBD1 (5 bases). Germline values: CDR1 SQVTM, CDR2 ANQGSEA. The V end was cut by 5 bases, the J end by 2 bases, with 6 bases between. The CDR3 runs 11 residues. The CDR3 is CSVRGNYGYTF. Written as DNA, the CDR3 is TGCAGCGTTCGGGGGAACTATGGCTACACCTTC.

This clone was recorded a few times. The chain has TRBV2 and TRBJ1-3, with D possibly matching TRBD1 (5 bases). The germline V gene has CDR1 SNHLY and CDR2 FYNNEI. V was pared by 3 bases and J by 3 bases, with 15 bases between. This CDR3 comprises 16 residues. The CDR3 sequence is CASSDSVQGRGNTIYF. CDR3 nucleotides: TGTGCCAGCAGTGATTCAGTCCAGGGTCGTGGAAACACCATATATTTT.

This rearrangement joins TRBV19 to TRBJ2-1; D perhaps matches TRBD2 (6 bases). Trimming stripped 3 bases from V and 4 bases from J, with 13 bases between. This CDR3 contains 15 residues. Germline assignment: CDR1 LNHDA and CDR2 SQIVND (reference sequence). In DNA, the CDR3 is TGTGCCAGTAGTATGGCCGTGGGACTGTACAATGAGCAGTTCTTC. Translating gives CASSMAVGLYNEQFF.

Note on this clone: In the same sample, other DNA sequences code for this CDR3. The rearrangement uses TRBV27 and TRBJ2-7; 14 nucleotides line up with TRBD2. Trimming removed 5 bases from V and 4 bases from J; junction bases left unmatched: 1. Per germline, CDR1 MNHEY and CDR2 SMNVEV (reference sequence). The CDR3 runs 14 residues. CDR3 sequence: CASSRLAGGYEQYF. CDR3 bases: TGTGCCAGCAGTAGACTAGCGGGAGGGTACGAGCAGTACTTC.

The chain uses TRBV10-2 and TRBJ1-1, with unresolved D. The CDR3 runs 16 residues. V was trimmed by 4 bases and J by 1 base, leaving 16 bases between them. The germline gives CDR1 WSHSY, CDR2 SAAADI. The CDR3: CASSVRVGLGNTEAFF. CDR3 nucleotides: TGCGCCAGCAGTGTTCGGGTTGGACTCGGGAACACTGAAGCTTTCTTT.

The chain carries TRBV7-9 and TRBJ2-7, with D unresolved. The ends were cut back, 5 bases at V and 5 bases at J, with 7 bases in the middle. The CDR3 totals 11 residues. The V gene's germline CDR1 is SEHNR and CDR2 FQNEAQ (reference sequence). CDR3 loop: CASSSNHEQYF. The CDR3 region has the DNA TGTGCCAGCAGCAGCAACCACGAGCAGTACTTC.

The chain employs TRBV11-2 and TRBJ1-1, with 10 bases matching TRBD1. The CDR3 is 15 amino acids. The V and J ends lost 5 bases and 5 bases, in that order; junction bases with no gene match: 8. Per the germline V gene, CDR1 is SGHAT and CDR2 is FQNNGV. CDR3 in amino acids: CASSGRQGAGTEAFF. CDR3 nucleotides: TGTGCCAGCAGCGGAAGACAGGGGGCGGGGACTGAAGCTTTCTTT. The full variable domain, with the rest looked up from reference TRBV11-2 and TRBJ1-1, is EAGVAQSPRYKIIEKRQSVAFWCNPISGHATLYWYQQILGQGPKLLIQFQNNGVVDDSQLPKDRFSAERLKGVDSTLKIQPAKLEDSAVYLCASSGRQGAGTEAFFGQGTRLTVV.

The chain has TRBV29-1 and TRBJ2-7; D is perhaps TRBD2 (5 bases). Germline V lookup: CDR1 SQVTM, CDR2 ANQGSEA. V was cut by 4 bases and J by 2 bases, with 15 bases left in between. This CDR3 is built from 14 residues. The CDR3 sequence: CSVGARTGTYEQYF. In DNA, the CDR3 is TGCAGCGTTGGAGCCAGGACCGGGACCTACGAGCAGTACTTC.

This clone was seen a handful of times. Its ends do not fully match the called genes, so a read error is possible. V is TRBV6-5 and J is TRBJ1-1; 7 nucleotides agree with TRBD1. Germline lookup yields CDR1 MNHEY and CDR2 SVGAGI. The CDR3 spans 12 residues. This chain's CDR3 is CASSYLTGEAIF. Written as DNA, the CDR3 is TGTGCCAGCAGTTACCTTACAGGGGAGGCCATCTTT.

The table lists this clone with a count of one. This chain connects TRBV6-5 to TRBJ2-7; 7 bases align to TRBD1. The J segment lost 3 bases and the V segment lost 5 bases, leaving 4 bases of the junction unmatched. Germline V CDR1 and CDR2: MNHEY, SVGAGI. The CDR3 spans 13 residues. CDR3 coding DNA: TGTGCCAGCAGTGTCCGGGACAGCTACGAGCAGTACTTC. This codes for CASSVRDSYEQYF.

This chain links TRBV6-1 with TRBJ1-4; 8 nucleotides agree with TRBD1. The germline gives CDR1 MNHNS, CDR2 SASEGT. Trimming at V came to 5 bases and at J to 10 bases, leaving 12 bases not matched to a gene. CDR3 length: 15 residues. As DNA, the CDR3 is TGTGCCAGCAGTACCTTTAGGACAGGGTATGGAAAACTGTTTTTT. Its translation is CASSTFRTGYGKLFF.

This sequence joins TRBV5-4 and TRBJ2-1; D unresolved. Germline V gene sequence: CDR1 SGHNT, CDR2 YYREEE (reference sequence). V was trimmed by 0 bases and J by 6 bases, leaving 7 bases between them. The CDR3 extends over 13 amino acids. The CDR3 spells CASSLGQPNEQFF. Written as DNA, the CDR3 is TGTGCCAGCAGCTTGGGACAACCCAATGAGCAGTTCTTC.

This chain joins TRBV7-9 and TRBJ2-3; 12 bases are shared with TRBD2. J gave up 1 base and V 5 bases, and 7 bases lay outside the gene matches. This CDR3 comprises 17 residues. Germline loops: CDR1 SEHNR, CDR2 FQNEAQ (reference sequence). The CDR3 protein is CASSPGLAGSRTDTQYF. The CDR3 DNA reads as TGTGCCAGCAGCCCCGGACTAGCGGGATCACGCACAGATACGCAGTATTTT.

This chain uses TRBV6-6 with TRBJ2-1; 14 bases map to TRBD2. V was pared by 6 bases and J by 6 bases, with 7 bases of the junction left unmatched. This CDR3 has 16 residues. CDR1 is MNHNY, CDR2 SVGAGI, per germline (reference sequence). This CDR3 is CASSLGLAGGLNEQFF. CDR3 nucleotides: TGTGCCAGCAGCTTAGGACTAGCGGGGGGCCTCAATGAGCAGTTCTTC.

This chain uses TRBV5-1 with TRBJ1-1; 11 nucleotides match TRBD1. The germline CDR1 and CDR2 sequences are SGHRS and YFSETQ. J was trimmed by 0 bases and V by 4 bases; bases with no gene match: 2. The CDR3 is made up of 15 amino acids. In nucleotides, the CDR3 is TGCGCCAGCAGCAGGACAGGGGGCTTGAACACTGAAGCTTTCTTT. Encoded protein: CASSRTGGLNTEAFF.

This clone was seen more than once but under ten times. The chain carries TRBV28 and TRBJ1-1; TRBD1 agrees at 12 bases. V was pared by 6 bases and J by 10 bases, with 9 bases of the junction left unmatched. Germline CDR1 and CDR2: MDHEN and SYDVKM. This CDR3 has 14 amino acids. CDR3 bases: TGTGCCAGCAGACCGGGACAGGGGGCCCAAAGAGCTTTCTTT. Protein sequence: CASRPGQGAQRAFF. Full variable domain (missing parts from reference TRBV28 and TRBJ1-1): DVKVTQSSRYLVKRTGEKVFLECVQDMDHENMFWYRQDPGLGLRLIYFSYDVKMKEKGDIPEGYSVSREKKERFSLILESASTNQTSMYLCASRPGQGAQRAFFGQGTRLTVV.

The chain uses TRBV6-5 and TRBJ1-1; TRBD1 agrees at 7 bases. Germline CDR1 and CDR2: MNHEY and SVGAGI. This CDR3 has 15 amino acids. With V trimmed by 0 bases and J by 6 bases, 7 bases remained unmatched. The CDR3 coding sequence is TGTGCCAGCAGTTACTCGGGCAGGGGGTTGGCTGAAGCTTTCTTT. This codes for CASSYSGRGLAEAFF.

The chain has TRBV19 and TRBJ2-1; 9 bases agree with TRBD1. The CDR3 sequence is 15 residues long. V lost 3 bases, J lost 7 bases, and 7 bases stayed unmatched. Germline V lookup: CDR1 LNHDA, CDR2 SQIVND (reference sequence). The CDR3, as DNA: TGTGCCAGTAGTATGTTGGGGGACAGGGAGAATGAGCAGTTCTTC. Encoded protein: CASSMLGDRENEQFF.

The chain uses TRBV11-3 and TRBJ2-1, with TRBD2 as a possible D gene (5 bases). In germline, CDR1 is SGHNT, CDR2 YENEEA. The V end was cut by 5 bases, the J end by 9 bases, with 20 bases between. This CDR3 has 15 residues. In DNA, the CDR3 is TGTGCCAGCAGCCTAAAGTGGGATCCGGGGTTTGAGCAGTTCTTC. Translation: CASSLKWDPGFEQFF.

The chain joins TRBV19 to TRBJ1-5; 9 nucleotides line up with TRBD1. The CDR3 runs 14 residues. J lost 4 bases, V lost 5 bases, and 3 bases had no gene match. Germline V gene data show CDR1 as LNHDA and CDR2 as SQIVND (reference sequence). CDR3 DNA sequence: TGTGCCAGTAGTGAGACAGGGGGAAATCAGCCCCAGCATTTT. Translation: CASSETGGNQPQHF.

The chain is built from TRBV4-1 and TRBJ2-7; 11 bases fit TRBD2. Losses at the gene ends were 6 bases for V and 6 bases for J; bases not matched to a gene: 7. CDR3 length: 14 residues. Germline CDR1 and CDR2: MGHRA and YSYEKL. The CDR3 region is CASSPTSGSSEQYF. CDR3 sequence (DNA): TGCGCCAGCAGTCCTACTAGCGGGAGTTCCGAGCAGTACTTC.

The chain recombines TRBV18 with TRBJ1-1; D is undetermined. In germline, CDR1 is KGHSH, CDR2 LQKENI. The CDR3 is made up of 15 amino acids. Trimming stripped 4 bases from V and 1 base from J, with 13 bases between. In nucleotides, the CDR3 is TGTGCCAGCTCACGCGGGAATTGGGGGAACACTGAAGCTTTCTTT. It specifies CASSRGNWGNTEAFF.